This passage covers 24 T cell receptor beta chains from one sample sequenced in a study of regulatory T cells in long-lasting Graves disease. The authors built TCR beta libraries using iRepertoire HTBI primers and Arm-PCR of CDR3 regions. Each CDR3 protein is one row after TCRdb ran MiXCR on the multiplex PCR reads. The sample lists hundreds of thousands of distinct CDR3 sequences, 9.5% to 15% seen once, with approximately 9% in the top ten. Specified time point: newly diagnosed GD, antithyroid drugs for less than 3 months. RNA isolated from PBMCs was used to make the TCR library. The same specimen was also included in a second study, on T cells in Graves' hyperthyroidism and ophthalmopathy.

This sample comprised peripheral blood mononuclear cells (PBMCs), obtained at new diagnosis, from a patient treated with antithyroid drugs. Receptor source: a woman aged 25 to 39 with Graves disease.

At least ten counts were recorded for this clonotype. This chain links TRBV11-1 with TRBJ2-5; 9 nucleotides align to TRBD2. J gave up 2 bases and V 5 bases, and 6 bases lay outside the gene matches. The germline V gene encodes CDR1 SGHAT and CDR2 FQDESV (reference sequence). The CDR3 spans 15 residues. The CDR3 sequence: CASSRRAGGQETQYF. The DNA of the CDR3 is TGTGCCAGCAGCCGTAGAGCGGGAGGACAAGAGACCCAGTACTTC.

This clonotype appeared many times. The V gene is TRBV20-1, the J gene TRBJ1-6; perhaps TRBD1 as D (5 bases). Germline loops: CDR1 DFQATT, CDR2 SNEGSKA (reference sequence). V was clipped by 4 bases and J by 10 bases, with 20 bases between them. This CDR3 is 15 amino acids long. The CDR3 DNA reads TGCAGTGCTACCGCCTCCGGGGACGGTAAATCACCCCTCCACTTT. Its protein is CSATASGDGKSPLHF.

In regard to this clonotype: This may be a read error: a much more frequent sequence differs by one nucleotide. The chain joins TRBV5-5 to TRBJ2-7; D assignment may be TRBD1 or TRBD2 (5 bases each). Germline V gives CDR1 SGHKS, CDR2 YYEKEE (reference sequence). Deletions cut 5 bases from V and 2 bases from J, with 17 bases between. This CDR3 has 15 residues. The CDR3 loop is CASRTTGRATYEQYF. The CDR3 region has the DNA TGTGCCAGCAGGACTACAGGTAGAGCGACCTACGAGCAGTACTTC.

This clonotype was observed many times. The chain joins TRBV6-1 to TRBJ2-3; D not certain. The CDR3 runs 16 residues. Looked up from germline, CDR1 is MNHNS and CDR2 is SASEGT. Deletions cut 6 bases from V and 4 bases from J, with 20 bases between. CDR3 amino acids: CASRKGLPQVADTQYF. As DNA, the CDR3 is TGTGCCAGCAGGAAAGGTCTACCTCAGGTGGCAGATACGCAGTATTTT.

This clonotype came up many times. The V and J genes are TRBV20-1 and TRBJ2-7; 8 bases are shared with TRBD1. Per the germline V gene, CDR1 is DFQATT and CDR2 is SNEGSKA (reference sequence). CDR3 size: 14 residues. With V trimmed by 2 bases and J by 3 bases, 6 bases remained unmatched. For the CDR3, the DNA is TGCAGTGCTAGACCTAACGGACAGGGCTACGAGCAGTACTTC. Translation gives CSARPNGQGYEQYF.

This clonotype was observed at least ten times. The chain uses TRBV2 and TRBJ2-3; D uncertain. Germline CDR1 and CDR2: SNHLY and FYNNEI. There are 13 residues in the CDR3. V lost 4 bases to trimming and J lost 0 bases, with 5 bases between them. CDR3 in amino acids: CASSGWSTDTQYF. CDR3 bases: TGTGCCAGCAGTGGGTGGAGCACAGATACGCAGTATTTT.

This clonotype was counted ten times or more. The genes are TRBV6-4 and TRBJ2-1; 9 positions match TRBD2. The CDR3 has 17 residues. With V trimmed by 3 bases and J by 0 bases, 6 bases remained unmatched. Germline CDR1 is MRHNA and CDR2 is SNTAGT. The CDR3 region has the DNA TGTGCCAGCAGTGATTCCTTTAGCGGGAGCTCCTACAATGAGCAGTTCTTC. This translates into CASSDSFSGSSYNEQFF.

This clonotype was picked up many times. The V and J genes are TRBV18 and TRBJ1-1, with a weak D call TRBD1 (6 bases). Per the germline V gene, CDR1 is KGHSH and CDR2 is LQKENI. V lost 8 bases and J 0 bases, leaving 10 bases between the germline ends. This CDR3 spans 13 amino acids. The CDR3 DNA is TGTGCCAGCCGACAGGCCCTGAACACTGAAGCTTTCTTT. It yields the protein CASRQALNTEAFF.

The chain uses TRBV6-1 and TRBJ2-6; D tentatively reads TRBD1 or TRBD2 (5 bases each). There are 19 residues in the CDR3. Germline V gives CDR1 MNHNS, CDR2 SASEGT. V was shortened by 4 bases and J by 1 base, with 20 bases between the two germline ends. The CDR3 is CASSVRPGRAPSGANVLTF. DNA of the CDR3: TGTGCCAGCAGTGTACGCCCGGGACGTGCTCCTTCTGGGGCCAACGTCCTGACTTTC.

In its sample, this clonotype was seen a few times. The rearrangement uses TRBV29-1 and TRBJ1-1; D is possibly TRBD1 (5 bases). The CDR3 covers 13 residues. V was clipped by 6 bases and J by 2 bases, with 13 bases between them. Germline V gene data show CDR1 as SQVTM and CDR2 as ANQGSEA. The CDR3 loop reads CSVPRDDNTEAFF. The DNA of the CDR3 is TGCAGCGTGCCCCGGGACGACAACACTGAAGCTTTCTTT.

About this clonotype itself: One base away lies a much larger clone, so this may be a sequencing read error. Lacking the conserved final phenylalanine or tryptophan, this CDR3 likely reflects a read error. The CDR3 loop reads CASSLTRETEAFL. Written as DNA, the CDR3 is TGTGCCAGCAGCTTAACTCGCGAGACTGAAGCTTTCCTT. This chain connects TRBV7-3 to TRBJ1-1; D is uncertain. The CDR3 covers 13 residues. CDR1 and CDR2 from the germline V gene are SGHTA and FQGTGA. The V end was cut by 0 bases, the J end by 5 bases, with 7 bases between.

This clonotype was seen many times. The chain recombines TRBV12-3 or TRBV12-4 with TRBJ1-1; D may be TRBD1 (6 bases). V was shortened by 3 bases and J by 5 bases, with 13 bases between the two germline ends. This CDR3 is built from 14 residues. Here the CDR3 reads CASSLMQGRTEAFF. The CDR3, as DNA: TGTGCCAGCAGTTTGATGCAGGGGAGGACTGAAGCTTTCTTT.

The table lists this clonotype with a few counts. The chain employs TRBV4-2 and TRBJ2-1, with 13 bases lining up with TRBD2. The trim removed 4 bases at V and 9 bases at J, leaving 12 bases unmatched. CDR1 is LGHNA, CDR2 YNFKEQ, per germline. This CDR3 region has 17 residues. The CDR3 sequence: CASSPITSGRAIGEQFF. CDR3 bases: TGTGCCAGCAGCCCGATCACTAGCGGGAGGGCCATTGGTGAGCAGTTCTTC.

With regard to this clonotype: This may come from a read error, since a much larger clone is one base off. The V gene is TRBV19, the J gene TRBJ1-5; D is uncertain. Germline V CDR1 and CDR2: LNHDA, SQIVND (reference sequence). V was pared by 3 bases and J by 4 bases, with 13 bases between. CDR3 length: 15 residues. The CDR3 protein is CASSMVDNSNQPQHF. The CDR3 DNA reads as TGTGCCAGTAGTATGGTAGACAATTCTAATCAGCCCCAGCATTTT.

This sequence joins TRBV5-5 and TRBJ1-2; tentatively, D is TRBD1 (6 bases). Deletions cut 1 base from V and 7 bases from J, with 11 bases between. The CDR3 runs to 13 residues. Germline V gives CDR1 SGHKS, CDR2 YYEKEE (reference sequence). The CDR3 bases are TGTGCCAGCAGCTTGCCAGGGGATGGTGGCTACACCTTC. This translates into CASSLPGDGGYTF.

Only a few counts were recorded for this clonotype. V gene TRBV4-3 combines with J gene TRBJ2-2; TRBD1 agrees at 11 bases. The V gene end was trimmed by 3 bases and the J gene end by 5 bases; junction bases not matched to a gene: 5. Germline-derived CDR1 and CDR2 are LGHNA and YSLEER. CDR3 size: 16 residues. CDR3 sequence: CASSHFGQGATGELFF. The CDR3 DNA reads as TGCGCCAGCAGCCACTTCGGACAGGGGGCGACCGGGGAGCTGTTTTTT.

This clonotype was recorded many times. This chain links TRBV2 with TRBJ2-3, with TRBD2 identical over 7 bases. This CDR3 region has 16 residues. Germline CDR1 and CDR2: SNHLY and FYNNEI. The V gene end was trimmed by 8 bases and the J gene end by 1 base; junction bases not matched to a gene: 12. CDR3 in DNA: TGTGCCAGCTTGGGATCTCGGGGGGTGGGCACAGATACGCAGTATTTT. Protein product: CASLGSRGVGTDTQYF. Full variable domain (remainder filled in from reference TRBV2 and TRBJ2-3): EPEVTQTPSHQVTQMGQEVILRCVPISNHLYFYWYRQILGQKVEFLVSFYNNEISEKSEIFDDQFSVERPDGSNFTLKIRSTKLEDSAMYFCASLGSRGVGTDTQYFGPGTRLTVL.

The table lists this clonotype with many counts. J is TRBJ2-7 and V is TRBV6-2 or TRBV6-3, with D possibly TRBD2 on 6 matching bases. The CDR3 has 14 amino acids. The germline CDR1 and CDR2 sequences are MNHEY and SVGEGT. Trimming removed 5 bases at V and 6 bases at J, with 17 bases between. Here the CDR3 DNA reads TGTGCCAGCAGTGACGTTGTTAGCGGAGGCGAGCAGTACTTC. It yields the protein CASSDVVSGGEQYF.

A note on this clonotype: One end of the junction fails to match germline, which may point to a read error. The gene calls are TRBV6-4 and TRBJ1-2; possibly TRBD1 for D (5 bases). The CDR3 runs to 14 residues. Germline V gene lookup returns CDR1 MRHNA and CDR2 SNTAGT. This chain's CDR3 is CASSPMGGSYGHTF. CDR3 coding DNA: TGTGCCAGCAGTCCCATGGGGGGATCCTATGGCCACACCTTC.

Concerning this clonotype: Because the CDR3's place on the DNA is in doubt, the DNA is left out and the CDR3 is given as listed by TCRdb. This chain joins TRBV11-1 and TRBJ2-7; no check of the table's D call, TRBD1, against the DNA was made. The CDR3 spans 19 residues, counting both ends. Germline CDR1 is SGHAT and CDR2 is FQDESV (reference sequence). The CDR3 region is CASSFYICSARGGGYEQYF.

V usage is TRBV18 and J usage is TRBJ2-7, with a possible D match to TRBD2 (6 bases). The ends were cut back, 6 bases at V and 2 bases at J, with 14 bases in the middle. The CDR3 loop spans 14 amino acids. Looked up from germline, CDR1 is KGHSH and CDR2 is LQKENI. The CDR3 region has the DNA TGTGCCAGCTCCTCGGGAGAGGGCCCCTACGAGCAGTACTTC. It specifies CASSSGEGPYEQYF.

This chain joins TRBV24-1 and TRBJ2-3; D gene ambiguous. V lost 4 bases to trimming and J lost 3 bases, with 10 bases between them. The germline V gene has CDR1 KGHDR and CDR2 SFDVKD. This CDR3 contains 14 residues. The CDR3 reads CATSDPIATDTQYF. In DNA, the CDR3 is TGTGCCACCAGTGACCCGATTGCGACAGATACGCAGTATTTT.

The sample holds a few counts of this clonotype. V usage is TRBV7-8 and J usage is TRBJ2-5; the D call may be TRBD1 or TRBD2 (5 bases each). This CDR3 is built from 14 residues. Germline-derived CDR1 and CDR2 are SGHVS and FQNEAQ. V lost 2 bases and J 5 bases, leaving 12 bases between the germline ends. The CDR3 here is CASSLRPGPETQYF. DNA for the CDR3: TGTGCCAGCAGCTTACGTCCGGGGCCGGAGACCCAGTACTTC.

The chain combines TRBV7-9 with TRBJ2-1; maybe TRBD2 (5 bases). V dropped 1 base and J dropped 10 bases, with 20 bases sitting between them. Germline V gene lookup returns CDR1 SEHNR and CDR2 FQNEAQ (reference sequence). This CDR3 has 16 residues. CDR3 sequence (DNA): TGTGCCAGCAGCTTAGTTATGGCCGGGATCTTACGGGAGCAGTTCTTC. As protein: CASSLVMAGILREQFF.